The 24 T cell receptor beta chains given below trace back to one sample, sequenced in a study of CD8 T cells in Susac syndrome. A quantity of about 0.5 to 1 ug RNA underwent reverse transcription using random hexamers. Each CDR3 protein gets one entry after TCRdb re-called the immunoSEQ multiplex PCR reads with MiXCR. The sample gives about 200,000 distinct CDR3 sequences, roughly 94% of which show up once; 0.082% is in the top ten. The source material was CD4+ T cells from PBMCs. The receptors stem from a human donor with multiple sclerosis.

The rearrangement uses TRBV29-1 and TRBJ1-1; no clear D. The CDR3 has 11 amino acids. From germline, CDR1 is SQVTM and CDR2 ANQGSEA. Deletions cut 3 bases from V and 1 base from J, with 3 bases between. The CDR3 DNA is TGCAGCGTTGAGGCGAACACTGAAGCTTTCTTT. The encoded protein is CSVEANTEAFF.

The chain links TRBV29-1 to TRBJ2-4; the D call may be TRBD1 or TRBD2 (6 bases each). Between the trimmed V and J ends, which lost 6 bases and 6 bases, there was a span of 18 bases. Germline V gives CDR1 SQVTM, CDR2 ANQGSEA. The CDR3 covers 14 residues. CDR3 region: CSVVLTGAGNIQYF. In DNA, the CDR3 is TGCAGCGTCGTGTTGACGGGGGCGGGAAACATTCAGTACTTC.

The chain carries TRBV7-2 and TRBJ1-2, with D possibly TRBD1 on 5 matching bases. The germline V and J ends were trimmed by 3 bases and 0 bases, with 17 bases remaining between them. In germline, CDR1 is SGHTA, CDR2 FQGNSA. This CDR3 has 17 residues. The CDR3 loop reads CASSFQVVGVPNYGYTF. The CDR3 DNA sequence: TGTGCCAGCAGCTTTCAAGTTGTAGGGGTTCCTAACTATGGCTACACCTTC.

The chain joins TRBV27 to TRBJ1-2; TRBD1 matches at 7 bases. The CDR3 contains 16 residues. Germline CDR1 reads MNHEY; CDR2 reads SMNVEV (reference sequence). The ends lost 4 bases at V and 1 base at J; junction bases unmatched: 9. The CDR3 nucleotides are TGTGCCAGCAGTTCTTTCCGGGACAGCCGTAACTATGGCTACACCTTC. Amino acid sequence: CASSSFRDSRNYGYTF.

The chain joins TRBV29-1 to TRBJ2-3; 14 positions agree with TRBD2. V trimming: 7 bases; J trimming: 0 bases; junction bases outside the gene matches: 3. The germline V gene encodes CDR1 SQVTM and CDR2 ANQGSEA. CDR3 length: 15 residues. For the CDR3, the DNA is TGCAGCGGCGGGACTAGCGGGGGTAGCACAGATACGCAGTATTTT. Translated, it gives CSGGTSGGSTDTQYF.

The rearrangement joins TRBV29-1 to TRBJ2-2; D perhaps matches TRBD1 (6 bases). The CDR3 spans 14 residues. CDR1 SQVTM and CDR2 ANQGSEA come from the germline V gene. Trimming stripped 6 bases from V and 0 bases from J, with 11 bases between. CDR3 protein: CSVWDNPNTGELFF. The CDR3 DNA is TGCAGCGTGTGGGACAACCCGAACACCGGGGAGCTGTTTTTT.

This chain joins TRBV2 and TRBJ1-5, with D unclear. This CDR3 comprises 16 residues. The V end lost 5 bases, the J end lost 2 bases, and 16 bases lay between the germline ends. Germline CDR1 is SNHLY and CDR2 is FYNNEI. CDR3 amino acids: CASSRQDPWGNQPQHF. The CDR3 nucleotides are TGTGCCAGCAGTCGGCAGGACCCTTGGGGCAATCAGCCCCAGCATTTT. Supplemented by reference TRBV2 and TRBJ1-5, the full variable domain reads EPEVTQTPSHQVTQMGQEVILRCVPISNHLYFYWYRQILGQKVEFLVSFYNNEISEKSEIFDDQFSVERPDGSNFTLKIRSTKLEDSAMYFCASSRQDPWGNQPQHFGDGTRLSIL.

CDR3 amino acids: CAWSVGVNSPLHF. The CDR3 nucleotides read TGTGCCTGGAGTGTAGGGGTTAACTCACCCCTCCACTTT. The chain joins TRBV30 to TRBJ1-6; TRBD1 is a possible D gene (5 bases). Germline V gives CDR1 GTSNPN, CDR2 SVGIG (reference sequence). V was shortened by 0 bases and J by 10 bases, with 10 bases between the two germline ends. CDR3 length: 13 amino acids.

The rearrangement joins TRBV10-3 to TRBJ2-1; TRBD1 agrees at 9 bases. V gave up 8 bases and J gave up 6 bases; unmatched junction bases: 2. The germline CDR1 and CDR2 sequences are ENHRY and SYGVKD. CDR3 size: 12 residues. In DNA, the CDR3 is TGTGCCATCGGGGGACAGGGCAATGAGCAGTTCTTC. Translated, it gives CAIGGQGNEQFF.

The chain couples TRBV29-1 to TRBJ2-7; the match to TRBD1 covers 7 bases. Germline values: CDR1 SQVTM, CDR2 ANQGSEA. With 4 bases clipped from V and 2 bases from J, the junction kept 8 bases outside the gene matches. The CDR3 runs 14 residues. The CDR3 protein is CSVGFQGDTYEQYF. In nucleotides, the CDR3 is TGCAGCGTTGGGTTTCAGGGGGACACCTACGAGCAGTACTTC.

The gene calls are TRBV20-1 and TRBJ1-2; D may be TRBD1 (6 bases). CDR1 DFQATT and CDR2 SNEGSKA come from the germline V gene (reference sequence). The CDR3 spans 12 residues. Trimming took 6 bases from V and 13 from J, leaving 21 bases between them. CDR3 residues: CSARTGGYGGTF. The CDR3 bases are TGCAGTGCCCGGACCGGGGGCTATGGCGGCACCTTC.

The chain joins TRBV10-3 to TRBJ2-1; 11 nucleotides agree with TRBD2. This CDR3 region has 14 residues. The ends lost 10 bases at V and 9 bases at J; junction bases unmatched: 11. Germline CDR1 ENHRY, CDR2 SYGVKD. The CDR3 DNA sequence: TGTGCCACCGAACTAGCGGGGGCCCGGGGTGAGCAGTTCTTC. It translates to CATELAGARGEQFF.

This chain connects TRBV7-8 to TRBJ1-2; D unresolved. Germline V gives CDR1 SGHVS, CDR2 FQNEAQ. V lost 5 bases and J 7 bases, leaving 20 bases between the germline ends. The CDR3 length is 15 residues. The CDR3 spells CASSTQMGSKGGYTF. In DNA form, the CDR3 reads TGTGCCAGCAGCACCCAGATGGGGAGTAAGGGTGGCTACACCTTC.

The genes are TRBV2 and TRBJ1-1, with 8 bases that match TRBD1. V was pared by 4 bases and J by 5 bases, with 6 bases of the junction left unmatched. There are 14 residues in the CDR3. Germline V gene lookup returns CDR1 SNHLY and CDR2 FYNNEI. CDR3 protein: CASSGARGRTEAFF. As DNA, the CDR3 is TGTGCCAGCAGTGGGGCCAGGGGGCGAACTGAAGCTTTCTTT.

This sequence joins TRBV20-1 and TRBJ2-1, with TRBD1 matching 9 bases. The CDR3 is 17 residues long. Germline V CDR1 and CDR2: DFQATT, SNEGSKA (reference sequence). Unmatched junction bases numbered 7, after V lost 1 base and J lost 0 bases. The CDR3 reads CSARGTGDRLSYNEQFF. CDR3 DNA: TGCAGTGCTAGAGGGACAGGGGATAGACTCTCCTACAATGAGCAGTTCTTC.

This clonotype showed up just a few times. V usage is TRBV18 and J usage is TRBJ2-1; D may match TRBD1 or TRBD2 (5 bases each). Germline V gene lookup returns CDR1 KGHSH and CDR2 LQKENI. The ends were cut back, 2 bases at V and 7 bases at J, with 6 bases in the middle. The CDR3 totals 12 residues. CDR3 DNA: TGTGCCAGCTCACCAGGGGGAAATGAGCAGTTCTTC. Translation: CASSPGGNEQFF.

This rearrangement joins TRBV30 to TRBJ2-3; perhaps TRBD2 as D (5 bases). The germline CDR1 and CDR2 sequences are GTSNPN and SVGIG (reference sequence). The germline V and J ends were trimmed by 1 base and 6 bases, with 11 bases remaining between them. The CDR3 covers 13 residues. The DNA for the CDR3 is TGTGCCTGGAGTGCCGGACTGATGGATACGCAGTATTTT. Encoded protein: CAWSAGLMDTQYF.

This chain joins TRBV3-1 and TRBJ1-2, with D possibly TRBD1 on 5 matching bases. The V gene lost 0 bases and the J gene lost 0 bases, with 11 bases spanning the gap. The germline V gene has CDR1 LGHDT and CDR2 YNNKEL (reference sequence). This CDR3 region has 16 residues. The DNA of the CDR3 is TGTGCCAGCAGCCAAGATCGGGGCAGAACTAACTATGGCTACACCTTC. Residues: CASSQDRGRTNYGYTF.

The chain couples TRBV20-1 to TRBJ2-3; D might be TRBD1 or TRBD2, each matching 6 bases. The CDR3 contains 11 residues. Germline lookup yields CDR1 DFQATT and CDR2 SNEGSKA (reference sequence). Trimming removed 6 bases at V and 10 bases at J, with 14 bases between. The DNA for the CDR3 is TGCAGTGCCACACCAGGGGAGGCGCAGTATTTT. It encodes CSATPGEAQYF.

This chain links TRBV12-3 or TRBV12-4 with TRBJ2-7, with TRBD1 as a possible D gene (6 bases). The CDR3 runs to 13 residues. Trimming cost V 3 bases and J 2 bases, with 8 bases left between them. The CDR3 region is CASSFRGTYEQYV. The DNA of the CDR3 is TGTGCCAGCAGTTTTAGGGGGACCTACGAGCAGTACGTC.

This chain connects TRBV12-3 or TRBV12-4 to TRBJ2-1; TRBD2 aligns across 9 bases. V lost 3 bases to trimming and J lost 7 bases; unmatched junction nucleotides: 7. The CDR3 spans 15 residues. CDR3 loop: CASSFFGGGANEQFF. The CDR3 region has the DNA TGTGCCAGCAGTTTTTTTGGCGGGGGGGCTAATGAGCAGTTCTTC.

The chain links TRBV6-5 to TRBJ1-6; D unresolved. The V and J ends lost 6 bases and 6 bases respectively, with 15 bases between them. This CDR3 spans 15 amino acids. CDR1 and CDR2 from the germline V gene are MNHEY and SVGAGI. The CDR3 bases are TGTGCCAGCAGCCTCCGTGGGCAATTTAATTCACCCCTCCACTTT. Translation: CASSLRGQFNSPLHF.

V and J are TRBV5-4 and TRBJ2-2, with TRBD1 as a possible D gene (5 bases). This CDR3 spans 15 amino acids. Between the trimmed V and J ends, which lost 1 base and 4 bases, there was a span of 11 bases. The germline CDR1 and CDR2 sequences are SGHNT and YYREEE (reference sequence). The CDR3 loop reads CASSLIGEGTGELFF. CDR3 in DNA: TGTGCCAGCAGCTTGATAGGGGAAGGCACCGGGGAGCTGTTTTTT. Full variable domain (missing parts from reference TRBV5-4 and TRBJ2-2): ETGVTQSPTHLIKTRGQQVTLRCSSQSGHNTVSWYQQALGQGPQFIFQYYREEENGRGNFPPRFSGLQFPNYSSELNVNALELDDSALYLCASSLIGEGTGELFFGEGSRLTVL.

The count of this clonotype is one. The genes are TRBV7-2 and TRBJ2-2; 8 bases fit TRBD2. Per the germline V gene, CDR1 is SGHTA and CDR2 is FQGNSA. The CDR3 is made up of 15 amino acids. Unmatched junction bases numbered 7, after V lost 5 bases and J lost 5 bases. In nucleotides, the CDR3 is TGTGCCAGCAGCCCTCGGGGGGGCGAAACCGGGGAGCTGTTTTTT. Its protein product is CASSPRGGETGELFF.